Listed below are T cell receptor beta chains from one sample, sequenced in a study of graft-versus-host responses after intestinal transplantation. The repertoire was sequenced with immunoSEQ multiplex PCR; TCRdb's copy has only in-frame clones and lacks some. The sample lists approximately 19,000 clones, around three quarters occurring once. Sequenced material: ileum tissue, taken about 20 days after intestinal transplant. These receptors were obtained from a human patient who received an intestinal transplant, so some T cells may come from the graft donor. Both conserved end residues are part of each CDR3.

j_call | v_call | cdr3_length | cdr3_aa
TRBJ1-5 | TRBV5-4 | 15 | CASRQTEYSNQPQHF
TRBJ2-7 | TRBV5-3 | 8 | CARSPLSF
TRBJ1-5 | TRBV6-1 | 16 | CASSEAPTPSNQPQHF
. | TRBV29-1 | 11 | CSVDGLHEQYF
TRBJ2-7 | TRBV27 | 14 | CASSSGGPLYEQYF
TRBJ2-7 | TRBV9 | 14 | CASSEAFGAYEQYF
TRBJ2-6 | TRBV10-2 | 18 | CASSGPQGLSSGANVLTF
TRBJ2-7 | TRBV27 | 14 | CASSLLSTSYEQYF
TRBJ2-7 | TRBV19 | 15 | CASSRWGTGTREQYF
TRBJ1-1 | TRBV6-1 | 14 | CASSETPSLTEAFF
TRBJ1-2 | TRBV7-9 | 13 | CASSFNPTDGYTF
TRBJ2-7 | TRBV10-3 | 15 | CAISDPGQGVYEQYF
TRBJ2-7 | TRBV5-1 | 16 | CASSLDGREASYEQYF
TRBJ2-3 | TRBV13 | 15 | CASSLFGGGTDTQYF
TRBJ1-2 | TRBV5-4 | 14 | CASSFIYDYYGYTF
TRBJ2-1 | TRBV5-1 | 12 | CASSLQYNEQFF
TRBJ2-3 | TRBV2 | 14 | CASTSEVSTDTQYF
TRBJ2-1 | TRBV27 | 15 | CASSLGASGGAQQFF
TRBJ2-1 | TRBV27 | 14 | CATKEGAMNNEQFF
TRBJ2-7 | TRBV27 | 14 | CASSVGTGVYEQYF
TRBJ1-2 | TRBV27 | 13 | CASSFQSNYGYTF
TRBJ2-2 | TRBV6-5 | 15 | CASSLLGQGGAELFF
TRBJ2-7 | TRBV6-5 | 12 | CASSYSTSEQYF
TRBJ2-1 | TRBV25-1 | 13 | CASSGTGGNEQFF
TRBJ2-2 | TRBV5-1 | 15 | CASSSGGLNTGELFF
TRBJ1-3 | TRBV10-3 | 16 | CAISGYAGDSGNTIYF